The 27 T cell receptor beta chains given below trace back to one sample, sequenced in a study of cytomegalovirus exposure and HLA in healthy donors (dated by TCRdb to the late 2010s). Libraries were built with the immunoSEQ multiplex PCR assay. For the multiplex PCR, a mixture combining 60 forward primers for TCR Vbeta segments and 13 reverse primers for TCR Jbeta segments was used. Not all clones reach the TCRdb copy of this immuneACCESS table, which keeps in-frame sequences only. Checked studies attribute under half of the gap to unresolved V genes and leave the rest unexplained. Recorded for this sample are under 200,000 clones; about four fifths of them occurred a single time. The ten largest clones add up to approximately 0.26% of the sample. The sequencing sample was made of PBMCs. The source of these receptors is a boy younger than 18 in good health and CMV-seronegative.

CDR3 nucleotide sequence: TGTGCCAGCAGGGCCGGACAGGGATTAACTTACGAGCAGTACTTC. Translated: CASRAGQGLTYEQYF. The V gene is TRBV6-5, the J gene TRBJ2-7; 8 bases fit TRBD1. The CDR3 loop spans 15 amino acids. CDR1 and CDR2 (germline): MNHEY, SVGAGI. Trimming cost V 6 bases and J 4 bases; bases outside gene matches: 11.

The rearrangement links TRBV28 to TRBJ1-1; D is uncertain. The ends were cut back, 11 bases at V and 11 bases at J, with 15 bases in the middle. The CDR3 sequence is 10 residues long. Germline V CDR1 and CDR2: MDHEN, SYDVKM. CDR3 DNA sequence: TGTGCCCGTCCTCTTCTCAGGGCTTTCTTT. It yields the protein CARPLLRAFF.

This chain links TRBV15 with TRBJ1-6; the match to TRBD1 covers 7 bases. V dropped 1 base and J dropped 5; count of bases not matched to a gene: 5. The V gene's germline CDR1 is LNHNV and CDR2 YYDKDF (reference sequence). CDR3 length: 16 residues. The CDR3 coding sequence is TGTGCCACCAGCAGAGCGGCCGGACAGGATAATTCACCCCTCCACTTT. Its protein product is CATSRAAGQDNSPLHF.

The chain employs TRBV7-2 and TRBJ2-2; TRBD2 agrees at 15 bases. The CDR3 spans 18 residues. CDR1 and CDR2 from the germline V gene are SGHTA and FQGNSA. Unmatched junction bases numbered 5, after V lost 6 bases and J lost 0 bases. CDR3 coding DNA: TGTGCCAGCAGGCAGGGACTAGCGGGGGGACCGAACACCGGGGAGCTGTTTTTT. This sequence encodes CASRQGLAGGPNTGELFF.

The V gene is TRBV6-5, the J gene TRBJ2-7; 7 positions agree with TRBD2. The V gene end was trimmed by 2 bases and the J gene end by 6 bases; junction bases not matched to a gene: 7. Germline V lookup: CDR1 MNHEY, CDR2 SVGAGI. The CDR3 runs 14 residues. CDR3 protein: CASSYLGGNGEQYF. In DNA, the CDR3 is TGTGCCAGCAGTTACCTGGGGGGGAACGGCGAGCAGTACTTC.

The chain couples TRBV27 to TRBJ1-5; 10 bases match TRBD1. Trimming at V came to 2 bases and at J to 7 bases, leaving 11 bases not matched to a gene. Germline V CDR1 and CDR2: MNHEY, SMNVEV (reference sequence). This CDR3 contains 17 residues. The CDR3 nucleotides are TGTGCCAGCAGTTTACCGGACCGGGGACAGGGGCGACAGCCCCAGCATTTT. This codes for CASSLPDRGQGRQPQHF.

This sequence joins TRBV15 and TRBJ1-2, with 7 bases fitting TRBD1. The V gene end was trimmed by 1 base and the J gene end by 4 bases; junction bases not matched to a gene: 12. The CDR3 loop spans 17 amino acids. Germline CDR1 LNHNV, CDR2 YYDKDF (reference sequence). As DNA, the CDR3 is TGTGCCACCAGCAGAGCGAAATCGCGGACAGGCCTCTATGGCTACACCTTC. Amino acid sequence: CATSRAKSRTGLYGYTF.

The chain uses TRBV19 and TRBJ2-1, with D perhaps TRBD2 (5 bases). This CDR3 region has 13 residues. Germline CDR1 reads LNHDA; CDR2 reads SQIVND (reference sequence). Trimming removed 3 bases from V and 7 bases from J, with 10 bases in between. The CDR3 sequence: CASSMILVNEQFF. DNA of the CDR3: TGTGCCAGTAGTATGATACTAGTTAATGAGCAGTTCTTC.

This clone was found a few times. The chain links TRBV28 to TRBJ1-2; TRBD1 agrees at 7 bases. The CDR3 runs to 13 residues. Germline CDR1 MDHEN, CDR2 SYDVKM. Trimming removed 11 bases from V and 4 bases from J; junction bases left unmatched: 10. The CDR3 protein is CAAKTGAGYGYTF. CDR3 bases: TGTGCCGCTAAAACAGGGGCGGGCTATGGCTACACCTTC.

The rearrangement links TRBV9 to TRBJ2-1; 8 positions match TRBD1. The CDR3 loop spans 16 amino acids. Germline V CDR1 and CDR2: SGDLS, YYNGEE. Unmatched junction bases numbered 8, after V lost 2 bases and J lost 4 bases. The CDR3 loop is CASSVEGQGPYNEQFF. The DNA of the CDR3 is TGTGCCAGCAGCGTGGAAGGACAGGGACCGTACAATGAGCAGTTCTTC.

The chain uses TRBV2 and TRBJ2-7; 9 bases line up with TRBD1. The CDR3 runs 13 residues. Losses at the gene ends were 1 base for V and 10 bases for J; bases not matched to a gene: 5. Looked up from germline, CDR1 is SNHLY and CDR2 is FYNNEI. This chain's CDR3 is CASSEVQGAHQYF. CDR3 in DNA: TGTGCCAGCAGTGAAGTACAGGGGGCCCACCAGTACTTC.

The chain joins TRBV15 to TRBJ2-7, with TRBD1 matching 9 bases. The CDR3 runs 14 residues. The germline V gene has CDR1 LNHNV and CDR2 YYDKDF (reference sequence). V was pared by 5 bases and J by 2 bases, with 4 bases of the junction left unmatched. CDR3 in DNA: TGTGCCACCAGCGGGGGACAGGGCGCCTACGAGCAGTACTTC. Amino acids: CATSGGQGAYEQYF.

This sequence joins TRBV10-3 and TRBJ2-2, with a weak D call TRBD2 (6 bases). V lost 2 bases and J 7 bases, leaving 14 bases between the germline ends. Germline CDR1 reads ENHRY; CDR2 reads SYGVKD. The CDR3 extends over 15 amino acids. The CDR3 reads CAISEIRERSGELFF. In DNA, the CDR3 is TGTGCCATCAGTGAGATCCGGGAGCGTAGCGGGGAGCTGTTTTTT.

This clone was recorded once. The chain employs TRBV7-9 and TRBJ1-1, with unresolved D. Germline V gene lookup returns CDR1 SEHNR and CDR2 FQNEAQ (reference sequence). Between the trimmed V and J ends, which lost 3 bases and 3 bases, there was a span of 11 bases. The CDR3 is 14 amino acids. CDR3 in amino acids: CASSFGGPDTEAFF. In DNA, the CDR3 is TGTGCCAGCAGCTTTGGAGGTCCAGACACTGAAGCTTTCTTT.

The gene calls are TRBV6-1 and TRBJ1-5; 9 bases are shared with TRBD1. J gave up 7 bases and V 4 bases, and 5 bases lay outside the gene matches. This CDR3 is 14 amino acids long. Germline CDR1 MNHNS, CDR2 SASEGT. CDR3 protein: CASSVQGAGQPQHF. The DNA of the CDR3 is TGTGCCAGCAGTGTACAGGGGGCCGGACAGCCCCAGCATTTT.

The V and J genes are TRBV7-9 and TRBJ2-5; 10 bases align to TRBD1. Matching the DNA end better, TRBJ2-7 makes the J call doubtful. This CDR3 contains 15 residues. CDR1 is SEHNR, CDR2 FQNEAQ, per germline (reference sequence). The DNA of the CDR3 is TGTGCCAGCAGCCCCCGGGACAGGGGAGCCGACGAGCAGTACTTC. Its protein is CASSPRDRGADEQYF.

This sequence joins TRBV29-1 and TRBJ1-2, with D possibly matching TRBD1 (5 bases). The germline CDR1 and CDR2 sequences are SQVTM and ANQGSEA. The V end lost 4 bases, the J end lost 7 bases, and 19 bases lay between the germline ends. This CDR3 comprises 14 residues. Here the CDR3 DNA reads TGCAGCGTTGGCCCCCGGTTCGGGGGGACTGGCTACACCTTC. This gives the protein CSVGPRFGGTGYTF.

The rearrangement links TRBV2 to TRBJ1-2; the D gene is possibly TRBD1 (6 bases). Germline CDR1 is SNHLY and CDR2 is FYNNEI. The CDR3 covers 13 residues. Trimming pared 6 bases from V and 7 bases from J, leaving 15 bases between. The CDR3 nucleotides read TGTGCCAGCAGGTATTCGGACAGATGTGGCTACACCTTC. Protein: CASRYSDRCGYTF.

In regard to this clone: At one end the junction does not follow the germline gene, possibly because of a read error. The chain is built from TRBV28 and TRBJ2-1; 8 bases map to TRBD2. The CDR3 runs 16 residues. The germline V gene encodes CDR1 MDHEN and CDR2 SYDVKM. The CDR3 spells CASTPSLAGTINGQFF. In DNA, the CDR3 is TGTGCCAGCACCCCCAGTTTAGCGGGAACGATTAATGGGCAGTTCTTC.

This rearrangement joins TRBV6-6 to TRBJ2-2; D is ambiguous. The CDR3 is made up of 16 amino acids. V lost 2 bases to trimming and J lost 1 base, with 11 bases between them. Germline V gives CDR1 MNHNY, CDR2 SVGAGI (reference sequence). The CDR3 DNA is TGTGCCAGCAGTTACGTAGGAGCTTTGAACACCGGGGAGCTGTTTTTT. Translating it yields CASSYVGALNTGELFF.

The chain carries TRBV2 and TRBJ2-7; D perhaps matches TRBD1 (6 bases). Deletions cut 4 bases from V and 11 bases from J, with 18 bases between. Germline V gene sequence: CDR1 SNHLY, CDR2 FYNNEI. This CDR3 has 13 residues. CDR3 in amino acids: CASSGTELVTKYF. DNA of the CDR3: TGTGCCAGCAGTGGGACAGAACTAGTGACAAAGTACTTC.

Only one count was recorded for this clone. The chain uses TRBV30 and TRBJ1-3; D is unresolved. CDR3 length: 15 amino acids. Germline assignment: CDR1 GTSNPN and CDR2 SVGIG (reference sequence). Trimming removed 4 bases from V and 0 bases from J, with 13 bases in between. Here the CDR3 reads CAWTLDSNSGNTIYF. In DNA form, the CDR3 reads TGTGCCTGGACTCTCGACTCGAACTCTGGAAACACCATATATTTT.

J is TRBJ2-7 and V is TRBV5-4; 7 positions agree with TRBD1. Trimming removed 0 bases from V and 0 bases from J; junction bases left unmatched: 6. Germline CDR1 is SGHNT and CDR2 is YYREEE (reference sequence). The CDR3 contains 16 residues. The CDR3 reads CASSLATGASSYEQYF. The CDR3 region has the DNA TGTGCCAGCAGCTTGGCAACAGGGGCATCCTCCTACGAGCAGTACTTC.

V usage is TRBV2 and J usage is TRBJ2-5; 12 bases map to TRBD2. Germline loops: CDR1 SNHLY, CDR2 FYNNEI. CDR3 length equals 20 residues. With 6 bases clipped from V and 2 bases from J, the junction kept 19 bases outside the gene matches. The CDR3 region has the DNA TGTGCCAGCAGCCACGTGCGGTCGACTAGCGGGAGCCCTTCACAAGAGACCCAGTACTTC. This encodes CASSHVRSTSGSPSQETQYF.

The CDR3 bases are TGTGCCAGCAGCACACAGAGGAACACTGAAGCTTTCTTT. Amino acids: CASSTQRNTEAFF. The V call is TRBV5-8, the J call TRBJ1-1; no reliable D call. Trimming took off 4 bases at V and 1 base at J, with 8 bases between the two ends. The CDR3 has 13 amino acids. CDR1 is SGHTS, CDR2 YDEGEE, per germline.

The CDR3 region has the DNA TGTGCCAGCAGTTACTTTCGCGGCAGAATCGCAAAACTGTTTTTT. Its translation: CASSYFRGRIAKLFF. V usage is TRBV6-5 and J usage is TRBJ1-4; D is undetermined. V was cut by 1 base and J by 10 bases, with 16 bases left in between. There are 15 residues in the CDR3. Germline values: CDR1 MNHEY, CDR2 SVGAGI.

The V gene is TRBV5-1, the J gene TRBJ1-1, with a weak D call TRBD1 (5 bases). This CDR3 has 20 residues. V lost 0 bases to trimming and J lost 2 bases, with 26 bases between them. From germline, CDR1 is SGHRS and CDR2 YFSETQ. CDR3 coding DNA: TGCGCCAGCAGCTTGGCCTTACCCTGGGGCAGGGAGGAAGGAAACACTGAAGCTTTCTTT. Protein sequence: CASSLALPWGREEGNTEAFF.